This is a list of T cell receptor beta chains from one sample in a study of blood T cell repertoires in COVID-19. Using immunoSEQ multiplex PCR, the repertoire was profiled, and TCRdb retains in-frame clones only, with some absent. Of 250,000 to 350,000 clones in the sample, nearly 90% were seen once. What was sequenced was PBMCs or T cells enriched from blood (not recorded which). The receptors shown here come from a woman younger than 35 with acute COVID-19. Each CDR3 is given with its conserved first and last residue. A D gene is named only where the DNA matches it firmly. Clone size is not always given. Where it is, it says once, few, many or a class for expanded clones.

d_gene | abundance | j_gene | v_gene | CDR3nt | CDR3aa
TRBD1 | NA | TRBJ1-1 | TRBV15 | TGTGCCACCAGCAGACAGGGGGCTTCCGACACTGAAGCTTTCTTT | CATSRQGASDTEAFF
NA | few | TRBJ2-7 | TRBV6-5 | TGTGCCAGCAGTTGGTCGCTCCCCGGGAAACTCTACGAGCAGTACTTC | CASSWSLPGKLYEQYF
TRBD2 | NA | TRBJ2-1 | TRBV5-5 | TGTGCCAGCAGCTTAACTAGCGGGAGCTCCTACAATGAGCAGTTCTTC | CASSLTSGSSYNEQFF
NA | NA | TRBJ1-3 | TRBV13 | TGTGCCAGCAGCTTAACAGACGACTCTGGAAACACCATATATTTT | CASSLTDDSGNTIYF
NA | NA | TRBJ1-6 | TRBV9 | TGTGCCAGCAGCGTCTCCGGAGCGGGGAGGAATTCACCCCTCCACTTT | CASSVSGAGRNSPLHF
TRBD1 | NA | TRBJ1-1 | TRBV6-5 | TGTGCCAGCAGTTACTCGGGCAGGGGGAGCACTGAAGCTTTCTTT | CASSYSGRGSTEAFF
NA | NA | TRBJ2-3 | TRBV11-1 | TGTGCCAGCAGCTTAGCCAGGGCCACAGATACGCAGTATTTT | CASSLARATDTQYF
TRBD1 | NA | TRBJ1-1 | TRBV28 | TGTGCCAGCAGTATAAGGACAGGTGAAGCTTTCTTT | CASSIRTGEAFF
NA | NA | TRBJ1-2 | TRBV28 | TGTGCCAGCAGGGTAATACAGGGTCCCAACTATGGCTACACCTTC | CASRVIQGPNYGYTF
TRBD2 | NA | TRBJ2-3 | TRBV7-9 | TGTGCCAGCAGCTTTTGGGGGGGAAGCACAGATACGCAGTATTTT | CASSFWGGSTDTQYF
NA | NA | TRBJ1-2 | TRBV10-3 | TGTGCCATCAGTGAGGCCGACAATTACACCTTC | CAISEADNYTF
NA | NA | TRBJ1-2 | TRBV27 | TGTGCCAGCAGTTTCAACGCCGGGTATGGCTACACCTTC | CASSFNAGYGYTF
TRBD1 | NA | TRBJ1-3 | TRBV2 | TGTGCCAGCAGGGGGACAGGGCCTGGAAACACCATATATTTT | CASRGTGPGNTIYF
NA | NA | TRBJ2-3 | TRBV30 | TGTGCCCCTGGGAGGGATACGCAGTATTTT | CAPGRDTQYF
NA | NA | TRBJ1-2 | TRBV15 | TGTGCCACCAGCAGAGATGGGACACCCTCCTATGGCTACACCTTC | CATSRDGTPSYGYTF
NA | NA | TRBJ2-5 | TRBV15 | TGTGCCACCAGCCCCGGACAGCAAGCTTACCAAGAGACCCAGTACTTC | CATSPGQQAYQETQYF
NA | few | TRBJ1-6 | TRBV19 | TGTGCCAGTACCTATTCAGGGGTCGATTCACCCCTCCACTTT | CASTYSGVDSPLHF
NA | NA | TRBJ2-7 | TRBV19 | TGTGCCAGTAGTAGGGGCCGAGCCTACGAGCAGTACTTC | CASSRGRAYEQYF
TRBD1 | NA | TRBJ1-2 | TRBV28 | TGTGCCAGCAGCCCCGGGACAGGATACTATGGCTACACCTTC | CASSPGTGYYGYTF
NA | few | TRBJ1-5 | TRBV30 | TGTGCCTGGACCGTAAAGGGGGGGGTTGGCAATCAGCCCCAGCATTTT | CAWTVKGGVGNQPQHF
TRBD2 | NA | TRBJ2-1 | TRBV9 | TGTGCCAGCAGCGTTCTCCGGCTAGCGGGAACCCACAATGAGCAGTTCTTC | CASSVLRLAGTHNEQFF
NA | NA | TRBJ1-2 | TRBV29-1 | TGCAGCGTGGGACACCGTAGAGGGGGTCAGCGGGGCTACACCTTC | CSVGHRRGGQRGYTF
TRBD2 | NA | TRBJ2-1 | TRBV19 | TGTGCCAGTAGTGCGAAGAGGACTAGCGGGATCGGCAATGAGCAGTTCTTC | CASSAKRTSGIGNEQFF
NA | NA | TRBJ2-1 | TRBV19 | TGTGCCAGTAGCACGATTCAGGGGAGTGGCAATGAGCAGTTCTTC | CASSTIQGSGNEQFF
NA | NA | TRBJ1-4 | TRBV28 | TGTGCCAGCAGTTTACTCCACCGGGCAACTAATGAAAAACTGTTTTTT | CASSLLHRATNEKLFF
TRBD2 | NA | TRBJ2-7 | TRBV5-4 | TGTGCCAGCAGCTTGGAGAGTAGCGGGAGGTTCGAGCAGTACTTC | CASSLESSGRFEQYF
NA | NA | TRBJ2-5 | TRBV15 | TGTGCCACCAGCAGGAAACAGGGCTACCGGGAGACCCAGTACTTC | CATSRKQGYRETQYF
TRBD1 | NA | TRBJ2-7 | TRBV2 | TGTGCCAGCAGCGATCATGGGACAGGGTACGAGCAGTACTTC | CASSDHGTGYEQYF
NA | NA | TRBJ2-3 | TRBV28 | TGTGCCAGCAGTTTATTTCAGGGGAGCACAGATACGCAGTATTTT | CASSLFQGSTDTQYF
NA | NA | TRBJ2-7 | TRBV11-2 | TGTGCCAGCAGCTTCGGACTACTAGCTTCCTACGAGCAGTACTTC | CASSFGLLASYEQYF
NA | NA | TRBJ1-6 | TRBV6-1 | TGTGCCAGCAGTGAAGCGGGGGGCGGGAGGGGCTATAATTCACCCCTCCACTTT | CASSEAGGGRGYNSPLHF
NA | NA | TRBJ2-1 | TRBV11-3 | TGTGCCAGCAGCCTGAGGACTAACTCCTACAATGAGCAGTTCTTC | CASSLRTNSYNEQFF
TRBD1 | once | TRBJ2-4 | TRBV2 | TGTGCCAGCACACAAGGACAGGGGGGCATTCAGTACTTC | CASTQGQGGIQYF
TRBD1 | NA | TRBJ1-2 | TRBV11-2 | TGTGCCAGCAGACAAACGGGACAGCCCAGTAACTATGGCTACACCTTC | CASRQTGQPSNYGYTF
NA | NA | TRBJ2-3 | TRBV10-1 | TGCGCCAGCAGTGACCGACTTACCTCTAGCACAGATACGCAGTATTTT | CASSDRLTSSTDTQYF
TRBD1 | NA | TRBJ1-2 | TRBV5-4 | TGTGCCAGCAGCCCCACAGGGGGCACTTATGGCTACACCTTC | CASSPTGGTYGYTF
NA | NA | TRBJ1-2 | TRBV27 | TGTGCCAGCAGTTTATCGGCACAGGGTGGAGGCTACACCTTC | CASSLSAQGGGYTF
NA | NA | TRBJ1-3 | TRBV6-5 | TGTGCCAGCAGTTACTCGGGCAAAGCTGGAAACACCATATATTTT | CASSYSGKAGNTIYF
NA | NA | TRBJ2-1 | TRBV5-5 | TGTGCCAGCAGCCCTCGGGGACTTACACCGAATGAGCAGTTCTTC | CASSPRGLTPNEQFF
NA | NA | TRBJ2-1 | TRBV27 | TGTGCCAGCAGTTTGAGGCTTCCAGACAATGAGCAGTTCTTC | CASSLRLPDNEQFF
NA | NA | TRBJ1-1 | TRBV28 | TGTGCCAGCAGGACGGGACATTTGAACACTGAAGCTTTCTTT | CASRTGHLNTEAFF
NA | NA | TRBJ1-2 | TRBV28 | TGTGCCAGCAGTTTATCTTCCTATGGCTACACCTTC | CASSLSSYGYTF
TRBD2 | NA | TRBJ2-7 | TRBV5-1 | TGCGCCAGCAGCTCCCTGTCGCAGGGAGGGCGCGAGCAGTACTTC | CASSSLSQGGREQYF
TRBD1 | NA | TRBJ2-3 | TRBV28 | TGTGCCAGCAGTTTGCAGGGGGCGATCCTAACAGATACGCAGTATTTT | CASSLQGAILTDTQYF
NA | NA | TRBJ2-1 | TRBV11-2 | TGTGCCAGCAGCTTAGATATTACGAGGTTAAGCTCCTACAATGAGCAGTTCTTC | CASSLDITRLSSYNEQFF
NA | NA | TRBJ2-3 | TRBV7-9 | TGTGCCAGCAGCTTAGGGCTGACCGAGGGTACGCAGTATTTT | CASSLGLTEGTQYF
TRBD1 | few | TRBJ2-2 | TRBV2 | TGTGCCAGCACCGGACAGGGTTCCACCGGGGAGCTGTTTTTT | CASTGQGSTGELFF
NA | NA | TRBJ2-3 | TRBV5-5 | TGTGCCAGCAGCTTGTCGGTCGGCACAGATACGCAGTATTTT | CASSLSVGTDTQYF
NA | NA | TRBJ2-3 | TRBV21-1 | TGTGCCAGCAGCCAGCTAGGGACTAGCGGTAGCACAGATACGCAGTATTTT | CASSQLGTSGSTDTQYF
TRBD2 | once | TRBJ2-7 | TRBV27 | TGTGCCAGCAGTTCCGGGGTAGCGGGAGCCTACGAGCAGTACTTC | CASSSGVAGAYEQYF
NA | NA | TRBJ1-1 | TRBV7-3 | TGTGCCAGCAGCTTAACCGCAGGGAACACTGAAGCTTTCTTT | CASSLTAGNTEAFF